These T cell receptor beta chains were read from a single sample in a study of blood T cells in healthy people across ages. TCRdb fed the 5' RACE reads into MiXCR, producing one record per CDR3 protein. The data contain almost 800,000 distinct CDR3 sequences, 55% to 75% of them seen just once; the ten biggest clones take up 20% to 25%. Material: blood. The source of these receptors is a man aged 25-45 years in good health. Both conserved end residues are part of each CDR3. D genes are given only for firm matches. Clone size appears in some rows only: once, few, many, or a class for an expanded clone.

V	D	J	size	CDR3	DNA
TRBV12-3/TRBV12-4	-	TRBJ1-5	-	CASSLWGNRQPQHF	TGTGCCAGCAGTTTATGGGGAAATCGTCAGCCCCAGCATTTT
TRBV5-1	-	TRBJ2-7	few	CASSRTGSGNEQYF	TGCGCCAGCAGTCGTACGGGAAGCGGCAATGAGCAGTACTTC
TRBV5-6	TRBD1	TRBJ2-7	-	CASSRLGTGGYEQYF	TGTGCCAGCAGCCGGCTTGGGACAGGGGGTTACGAGCAGTACTTC
TRBV28	TRBD2	TRBJ2-7	few	CASSTSGTSVSYEQYF	TGTGCCAGCAGTACCTCTGGGACTAGCGTCTCCTACGAGCAGTACTTC
TRBV9	-	TRBJ2-7	-	CASSVGDTSSYEQYF	TGTGCCAGCAGCGTTGGGGACACCAGCTCCTACGAGCAGTACTTC
TRBV27	-	TRBJ1-3	-	CASATSSGNTIYF	TGTGCCAGCGCTACATCCTCTGGAAACACCATATATTTT
TRBV29-1	TRBD1	TRBJ1-2	-	CSAPQGNYGYTF	TGCAGCGCTCCACAGGGGAACTATGGCTACACCTTC
TRBV24-1	-	TRBJ1-2	-	CATSDAGYGYTF	TGTGCCACCAGTGACGCAGGGTATGGCTACACCTTC
TRBV7-2	-	TRBJ2-4	-	CASSTTVTKNIQYF	TGTGCCAGCAGTACGACAGTAACCAAAAACATTCAGTACTTC
TRBV7-9	TRBD1	TRBJ2-7	-	CASSSTASRQGRYEQYF	TGTGCCAGCAGCTCCACCGCCAGTAGACAGGGACGGTACGAGCAGTACTTC
TRBV2	-	TRBJ2-1	-	CATMPDSYNEQFF	TGTGCCACCATGCCTGATTCCTACAATGAGCAGTTCTTC
TRBV3-1	-	TRBJ1-6	few	CASSSRGSEGHSPLHF	TGTGCCAGCAGCTCCCGAGGGAGCGAGGGGCATTCACCCCTCCACTTT
TRBV27	-	TRBJ2-3	-	CASRTAISTDTQYF	TGTGCCAGCCGGACGGCGATTAGCACAGATACGCAGTATTTT
TRBV28	-	TRBJ2-5	many	CASSFRGQETQYF	TGTGCCAGCAGTTTTCGGGGGCAAGAGACCCAGTACTTC
TRBV6-5	-	TRBJ2-7	-	CASSYSIEGPYEQYF	TGTGCCAGCAGTTACTCGATCGAAGGTCCCTACGAGCAGTACTTC
TRBV20-1	-	TRBJ1-5	-	CSANEAGNQPQHF	TGCAGTGCTAACGAGGCGGGAAATCAGCCCCAGCATTTT
TRBV11-2	-	TRBJ2-3	-	CASSPEARMPQYF	TGTGCCAGCAGCCCCGAAGCCCGCATGCCGCAGTATTTT
TRBV20-1	-	TRBJ2-6	-	CSAEETEAGANVLTF	TGCAGTGCTGAAGAGACGGAGGCTGGGGCCAACGTCCTGACTTTC
TRBV20-1	-	TRBJ2-1	-	CSARDLMGGGTWNEQFF	TGCAGTGCTAGAGATCTGATGGGCGGGGGCACTTGGAATGAGCAGTTCTTC
TRBV29-1	-	TRBJ2-6	-	CNAYSYSGANVLTF	TGCAACGCATACAGTTACTCTGGGGCCAACGTCCTGACTTTC
TRBV24-1	-	TRBJ2-5	many	CATSDSVGHQETQYF	TGTGCCACCAGTGATTCGGTCGGACACCAAGAGACCCAGTACTTC
TRBV6-1	-	TRBJ2-7	few	CASSEAISVDYDEQYF	TGTGCCAGCAGTGAAGCAATCTCCGTGGATTACGACGAGCAGTACTTC
TRBV25-1	-	TRBJ2-5	-	CASSEPPGVEGETQYF	TGTGCCAGCAGTGAACCCCCGGGAGTCGAGGGAGAGACCCAGTACTTC
TRBV20-1	-	TRBJ1-2	once	CSALAQSYGYTF	TGCAGTGCTCTCGCTCAGAGCTATGGCTACACCTTC
TRBV2	-	TRBJ2-5	-	CASKVPQETQYF	TGTGCCAGCAAGGTCCCCCAGGAGACCCAGTACTTC
TRBV20-1	-	TRBJ2-7	-	CSARGGKTFYEQYF	TGCAGTGCTAGAGGGGGCAAGACTTTCTACGAGCAGTACTTC
TRBV6-5	-	TRBJ1-2	-	CASSYSNGAAGLYGYTF	TGTGCCAGCAGTTACTCAAATGGGGCGGCGGGTCTCTATGGCTACACCTTC
TRBV5-1	-	TRBJ2-5	-	CASSLNGGNQETQYF	TGCGCCAGCAGCTTGAACGGCGGAAACCAAGAGACCCAGTACTTC
TRBV18	-	TRBJ1-2	-	CASSPGESTNYGYTF	TGTGCCAGCTCACCAGGAGAGTCCACTAACTATGGCTACACCTTC
TRBV20-1	-	TRBJ2-5	-	CSARDVELYQETQYF	TGCAGTGCTAGAGATGTAGAGTTGTACCAAGAGACCCAGTACTTC
TRBV2	-	TRBJ2-3	-	CASPREASTDTQYF	TGTGCCTCTCCTCGTGAAGCTAGCACAGATACGCAGTATTTT
TRBV4-2	-	TRBJ1-6	-	CASTPTFRGRNSPLHF	TGTGCCAGCACCCCAACTTTCAGGGGACGAAATTCACCCCTCCACTTT
TRBV20-1	-	TRBJ2-1	-	CSASSGLNEQFF	TGCAGTGCTAGCTCAGGGTTAAATGAGCAGTTCTTC
TRBV2	-	TRBJ1-5	-	CASTRDSGGDQPQHF	TGTGCCAGCACCAGGGACTCCGGGGGTGATCAGCCCCAGCATTTT
TRBV5-5	-	TRBJ2-7	-	CASTYGPGYEQYF	TGTGCCAGCACCTACGGACCGGGATACGAGCAGTACTTC
TRBV6-1	-	TRBJ2-7	-	CASSPRLQGGYDEQYF	TGTGCCAGCAGTCCCCGTCTACAGGGGGGGTATGACGAGCAGTACTTC
TRBV12-3/TRBV12-4	-	TRBJ2-5	-	CASKQSGTQYF	TGTGCCAGCAAACAATCGGGGACCCAGTACTTC
TRBV6-5	-	TRBJ2-7	-	CASGRDFLYEQYF	TGTGCCAGCGGTAGGGACTTCCTCTACGAGCAGTACTTC
TRBV15	-	TRBJ2-7	-	CATSRDTPYEQYF	TGTGCCACCAGCAGAGACACGCCCTACGAGCAGTACTTC
TRBV12-3/TRBV12-4	TRBD2	TRBJ2-5	-	CASRTSTSGGGETQYF	TGTGCCAGCAGGACCTCAACTAGCGGGGGGGGGGAGACCCAGTACTTC
TRBV11-2	-	TRBJ2-1	-	CASSPWGDGEQFF	TGTGCCAGCAGCCCTTGGGGGGATGGGGAGCAGTTCTTC
TRBV20-1	TRBD2	TRBJ2-5	-	CSARGLGNEQYF	TGCAGTGCCCGGGGACTAGGAAATGAGCAGTACTTC
TRBV4-2	TRBD2	TRBJ2-1	-	CASSQGLAGGRNEQFF	TGTGCCAGCAGCCAAGGGTTAGCGGGGGGGCGGAATGAGCAGTTCTTC
TRBV12-3/TRBV12-4	TRBD1	TRBJ2-3	few	CASTSPGQGYTDTQYF	TGTGCCAGCACTTCTCCGGGACAGGGGTACACAGATACGCAGTATTTT
TRBV29-1	TRBD1	TRBJ2-1	-	CSEPTGKDYNEQFF	TGCAGCGAGCCGACAGGGAAGGACTACAATGAGCAGTTCTTC
TRBV7-9	-	TRBJ2-1	-	CASSDHGAESYNEQFF	TGTGCCAGCAGCGATCACGGGGCGGAGTCCTACAATGAGCAGTTCTTC
TRBV20-1	-	TRBJ2-5	-	CSAKGQETQYF	TGCAGTGCTAAGGGCCAAGAGACCCAGTACTTC
TRBV15	-	TRBJ2-5	many	CATSRSRGPQETQYF	TGTGCCACCAGCAGATCCCGAGGGCCACAAGAGACCCAGTACTTC
TRBV12-3/TRBV12-4	-	TRBJ1-1	-	CACSPTQSNTEAFF	TGTGCCTGCAGTCCTACACAAAGCAACACTGAAGCTTTCTTT
TRBV29-1	TRBD2	TRBJ2-1	-	CSVVEREGLYNEQFF	TGCAGCGTTGTCGAGCGGGAGGGGCTCTACAATGAGCAGTTCTTC
TRBV20-1	-	TRBJ2-3	-	CSAREPPERVRTDTQYF	TGCAGTGCTAGAGAACCGCCCGAGCGGGTACGCACAGATACGCAGTATTTT
TRBV10-3	-	TRBJ2-6	few	CAIGSGASGANVLTF	TGTGCCATCGGGTCAGGGGCCTCTGGGGCCAACGTCCTGACTTTC
TRBV7-9	-	TRBJ1-6	-	CASSDGPLNSPLHF	TGTGCCAGCAGCGACGGGCCACTGAATTCACCCCTCCACTTT